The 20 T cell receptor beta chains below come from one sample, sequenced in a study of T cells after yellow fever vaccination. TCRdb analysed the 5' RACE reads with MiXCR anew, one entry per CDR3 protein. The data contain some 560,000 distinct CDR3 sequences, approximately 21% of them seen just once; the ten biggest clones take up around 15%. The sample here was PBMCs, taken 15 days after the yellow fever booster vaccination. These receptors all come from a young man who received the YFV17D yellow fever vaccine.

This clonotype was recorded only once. The CDR3 loop is CSARDRGRTTNYYEQYF. The CDR3 DNA sequence: TGCAGTGCTAGAGATAGGGGTCGGACTACCAATTACTACGAGCAGTACTTC. The chain is built from TRBV20-1 and TRBJ2-7; perhaps TRBD2 as D (6 bases). CDR1 and CDR2 (germline): DFQATT, SNEGSKA (reference sequence). The CDR3 totals 17 residues. V lost 0 bases and J lost 3, with 21 bases in between.

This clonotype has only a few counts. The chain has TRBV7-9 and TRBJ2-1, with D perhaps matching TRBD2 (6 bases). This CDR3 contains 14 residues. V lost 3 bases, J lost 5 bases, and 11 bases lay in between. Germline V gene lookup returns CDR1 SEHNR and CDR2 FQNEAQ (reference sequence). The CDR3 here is CASSFPGGNNEQFF. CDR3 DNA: TGTGCCAGCAGCTTCCCCGGAGGGAACAATGAGCAGTTCTTC.

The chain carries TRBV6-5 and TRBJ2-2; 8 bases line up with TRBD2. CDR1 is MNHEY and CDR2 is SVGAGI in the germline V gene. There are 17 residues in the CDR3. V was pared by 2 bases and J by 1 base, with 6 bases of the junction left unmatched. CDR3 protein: CASSYVASGRNTGELFF. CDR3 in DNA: TGTGCCAGCAGTTACGTGGCTAGCGGGCGGAACACCGGGGAGCTGTTTTTT.

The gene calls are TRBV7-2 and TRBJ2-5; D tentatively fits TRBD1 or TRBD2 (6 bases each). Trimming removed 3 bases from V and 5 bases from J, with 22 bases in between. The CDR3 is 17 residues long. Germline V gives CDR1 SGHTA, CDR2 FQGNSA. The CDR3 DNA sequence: TGTGCCAGCAGCTTGGGAGGAGCCTCTGCAGGGGTGGAGACCCAGTACTTC. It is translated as CASSLGGASAGVETQYF.

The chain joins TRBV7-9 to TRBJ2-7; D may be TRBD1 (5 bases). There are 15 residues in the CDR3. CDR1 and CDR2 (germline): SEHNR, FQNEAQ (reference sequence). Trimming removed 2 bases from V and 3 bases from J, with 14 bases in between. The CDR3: CASSLRIQGNYEQYF. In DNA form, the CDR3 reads TGTGCCAGCAGCTTACGGATCCAGGGAAACTACGAGCAGTACTTC.

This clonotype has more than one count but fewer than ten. CDR3 coding DNA: TGTGCCAGCAGCTTAGGATTTAGCGGGAGGAAGTTCTTC. Translated, it gives CASSLGFSGRKFF. The chain joins TRBV7-9 to TRBJ2-1; 10 bases are a match to TRBD2. J gave up 14 bases and V 1 base, and 5 bases lay outside the gene matches. The CDR3 runs to 13 residues. Germline V CDR1 and CDR2: SEHNR, FQNEAQ (reference sequence).

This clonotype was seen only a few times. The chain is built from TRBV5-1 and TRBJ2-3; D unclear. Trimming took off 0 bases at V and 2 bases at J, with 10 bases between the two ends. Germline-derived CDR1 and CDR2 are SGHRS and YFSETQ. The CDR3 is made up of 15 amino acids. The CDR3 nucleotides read TGCGCCAGCAGCTTGGAGACCCGCTCCACAGATACGCAGTATTTT. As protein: CASSLETRSTDTQYF.

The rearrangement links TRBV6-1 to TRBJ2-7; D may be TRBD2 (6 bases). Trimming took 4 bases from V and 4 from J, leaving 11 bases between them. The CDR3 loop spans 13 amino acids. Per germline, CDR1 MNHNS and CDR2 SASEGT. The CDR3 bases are TGTGCCAGCAGTGCACGGGAGATATACGAGCAGTACTTC. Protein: CASSAREIYEQYF.

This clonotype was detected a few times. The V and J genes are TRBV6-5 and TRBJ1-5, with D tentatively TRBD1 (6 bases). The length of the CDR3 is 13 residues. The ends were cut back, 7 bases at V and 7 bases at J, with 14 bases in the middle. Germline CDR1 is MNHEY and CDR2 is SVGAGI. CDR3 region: CASISGGQQPQHF. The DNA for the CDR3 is TGTGCCAGCATTTCCGGGGGGCAGCAGCCCCAGCATTTT.

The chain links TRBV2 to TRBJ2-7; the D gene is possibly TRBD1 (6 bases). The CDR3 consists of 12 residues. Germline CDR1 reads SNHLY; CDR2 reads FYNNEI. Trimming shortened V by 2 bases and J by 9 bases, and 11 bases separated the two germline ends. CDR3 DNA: TGTGCCAGCAGTGAAATGTTAGGGGGGCAGTACTTC. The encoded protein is CASSEMLGGQYF. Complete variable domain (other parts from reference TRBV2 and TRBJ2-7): EPEVTQTPSHQVTQMGQEVILRCVPISNHLYFYWYRQILGQKVEFLVSFYNNEISEKSEIFDDQFSVERPDGSNFTLKIRSTKLEDSAMYFCASSEMLGGQYFGPGTRLTVT.

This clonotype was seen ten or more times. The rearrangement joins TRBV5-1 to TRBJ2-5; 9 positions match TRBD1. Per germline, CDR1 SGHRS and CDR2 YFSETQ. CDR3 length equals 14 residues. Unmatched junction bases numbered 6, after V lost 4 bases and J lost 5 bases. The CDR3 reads CASSVGQGVETQYF. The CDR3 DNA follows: TGCGCCAGCAGCGTGGGACAGGGAGTGGAGACCCAGTACTTC.

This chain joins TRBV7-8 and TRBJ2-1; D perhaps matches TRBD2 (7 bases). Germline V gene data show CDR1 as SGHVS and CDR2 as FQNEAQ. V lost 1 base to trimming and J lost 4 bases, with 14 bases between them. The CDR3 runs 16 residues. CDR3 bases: TGTGCCAGCAGCTTAGGGGGGCTAGCGGCTTACAATGAGCAGTTCTTC. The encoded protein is CASSLGGLAAYNEQFF.

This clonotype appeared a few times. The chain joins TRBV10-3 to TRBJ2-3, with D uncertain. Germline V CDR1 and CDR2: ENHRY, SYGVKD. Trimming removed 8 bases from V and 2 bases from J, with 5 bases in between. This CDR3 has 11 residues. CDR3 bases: TGTGCCATCGGCCCCACAGATACGCAGTATTTT. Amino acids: CAIGPTDTQYF.

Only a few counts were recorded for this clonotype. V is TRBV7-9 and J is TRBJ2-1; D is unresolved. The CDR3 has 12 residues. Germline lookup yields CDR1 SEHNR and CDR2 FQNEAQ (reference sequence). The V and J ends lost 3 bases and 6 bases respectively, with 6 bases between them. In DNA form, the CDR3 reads TGTGCCAGCAGCTTTACTACCAATGAGCAGTTCTTC. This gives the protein CASSFTTNEQFF. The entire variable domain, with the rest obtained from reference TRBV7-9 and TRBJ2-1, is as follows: DTGVSQNPRHKITKRGQNVTFRCDPISEHNRLYWYRQTLGQGPEFLTYFQNEAQLEKSRLLSDRFSAERPKGSFSTLEIQRTEQGDSAMYLCASSFTTNEQFFGPGTRLTVL.

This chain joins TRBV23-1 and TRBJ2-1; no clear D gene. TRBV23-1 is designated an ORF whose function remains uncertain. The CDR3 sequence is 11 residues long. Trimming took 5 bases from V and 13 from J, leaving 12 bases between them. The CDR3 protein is CASSEAREQFF. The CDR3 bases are TGCGCCAGCAGTGAGGCTCGAGAACAGTTCTTC.

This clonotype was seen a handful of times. The DNA of the CDR3 is TGTGCCAGCAGCCCCCTCCCGGGGGAACAGCGGGAGTCCGGGTACAATGAGCAGTTCTTC. Protein product: CASSPLPGEQRESGYNEQFF. V and J are TRBV7-3 and TRBJ2-1; 8 bases are shared with TRBD2. The CDR3 sequence is 20 residues long. Looked up from germline, CDR1 is SGHTA and CDR2 is FQGTGA. V shed 5 bases, J shed 4 bases, and the junction held 22 bases outside the gene matches.

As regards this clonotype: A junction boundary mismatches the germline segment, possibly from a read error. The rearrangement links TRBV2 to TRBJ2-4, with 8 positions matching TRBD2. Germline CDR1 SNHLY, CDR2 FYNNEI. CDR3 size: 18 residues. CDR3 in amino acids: CACSFEREFLEAKNIQYF. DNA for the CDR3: TGTGCCTGCAGTTTCGAGCGGGAGTTTCTCGAAGCCAAAAACATTCAGTACTTC.

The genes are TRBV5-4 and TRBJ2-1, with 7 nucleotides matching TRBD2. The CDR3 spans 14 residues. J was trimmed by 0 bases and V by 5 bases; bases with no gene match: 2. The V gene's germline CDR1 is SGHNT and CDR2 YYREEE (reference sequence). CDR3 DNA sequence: TGTGCCAGCAGTCGGGACTACTCCTACAATGAGCAGTTCTTC. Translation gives CASSRDYSYNEQFF. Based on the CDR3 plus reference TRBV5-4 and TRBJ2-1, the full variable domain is ETGVTQSPTHLIKTRGQQVTLRCSSQSGHNTVSWYQQALGQGPQFIFQYYREEENGRGNFPPRFSGLQFPNYSSELNVNALELDDSALYLCASSRDYSYNEQFFGPGTRLTVL.

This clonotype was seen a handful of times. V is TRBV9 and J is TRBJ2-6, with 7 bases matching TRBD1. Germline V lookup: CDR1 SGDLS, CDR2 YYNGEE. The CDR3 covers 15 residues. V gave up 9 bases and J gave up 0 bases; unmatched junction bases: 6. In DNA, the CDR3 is TGTGCCAACAGGGGTAGGGGCTCTGGGGCCAACGTCCTGACTTTC. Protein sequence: CANRGRGSGANVLTF.

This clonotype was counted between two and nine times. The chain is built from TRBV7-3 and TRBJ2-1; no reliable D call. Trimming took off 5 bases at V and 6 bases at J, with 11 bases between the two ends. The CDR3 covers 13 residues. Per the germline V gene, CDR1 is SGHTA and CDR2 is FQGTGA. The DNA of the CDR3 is TGTGCCAGCAGCAACTTAAGTTCCAATGAGCAGTTCTTC. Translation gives CASSNLSSNEQFF.